The sequence of this TCR beta chain was determined in a study of early T cells in non-severe SARS-CoV-2 infection (dated by TCRdb to the early 2020s). At the level of the whole study: Because TCR sequencing relied on bulk RNA taken from unsorted whole blood, pairing of alpha and beta chains was not possible. The study at large found these results: VDJdb matching was skewed toward anti-spike CD8 responses, so virus-specific expansions were likely underestimated and private and CD4 specificities were missed.

The receptor library was made with 5' RACE. The sequencer listed for this sample is NextSeq 500. In the TCR library protocol, unique molecular identifiers were attached to individual cDNA molecules to correct for PCR bias and sequencing error. TCR alpha and beta chains were both sequenced, and the abundances of alpha and beta sequences in each sample were closely correlated with each other. Under the source paper's analysis protocol: V gene, J gene and CDR3 annotation of TCR sequences was performed with Decombinator V4. TCRs were defined as expanded if a significant change between any two time points was detected under a Poisson model with p below 0.0001. Abundances of TCRs were expressed as counts per million after normalisation to the total number of TCRs sequenced in each sample. MAIT TCRs were defined by TRAV1-2 paired with TRAJ12, TRAJ20 or TRAJ33, and iNKT TCRs by TRAV10 paired with TRAJ18. VDJdb, accessed 1 November 2021, was searched for CMV, EBV and SARS-CoV-2 annotated TCRs, excluding TCRs annotated for multiple antigens. TCRdb redid the processing of the public reads, applying fastp at Q25 and MiXCR, and retained in-frame beta chains. When rows share a CDR3 protein, they turn into one entry using the most common DNA and genes. The V and J calls shown here were made by TCRdb, not taken from the authors' results. In this sample the table shows tens of thousands of distinct CDR3 sequences, about a tenth of which occur a single time. Together, the top ten hold around 6.4% of the sample.

This clonotype occurred a few times. The antigen it recognizes is unknown. No clone much larger than this one lies a single base away; base qualities are absent. The study was a case-control design nested within a healthcare worker cohort in London, UK, with weekly nasopharyngeal swab PCR tests and blood sampling. Healthcare workers were recruited between 23 and 31 March 2020, during the week of the UK lockdown, and were followed weekly for up to roughly 15 weeks. The CDR1 and CDR2 encoded by the germline V gene are MGHRA and YSYEKL. The CDR3, cysteine through phenylalanine, is 15 amino acids long. This entry keeps only the CDR3 DNA: 45 bases, framed from base 1. Trimming takes 1 base from V and 2 bases from J, and the germline ends sit 11 bases apart.

The sequencing input was whole blood. The TCR originated in an adult who was a healthcare worker with PCR-confirmed SARS-CoV-2 infection or an uninfected control (not recorded which). This chain is built from TRBV4-1 and TRBJ2-5; the D gene is perhaps TRBD2, from 6 matching bases. Read as DNA, the sequence is TGCGCCAGCAGCCAAGCGGCGGGATCTCAAGAGACCCAGTACTTC. Protein translation: CASSQAAGSQETQYF.